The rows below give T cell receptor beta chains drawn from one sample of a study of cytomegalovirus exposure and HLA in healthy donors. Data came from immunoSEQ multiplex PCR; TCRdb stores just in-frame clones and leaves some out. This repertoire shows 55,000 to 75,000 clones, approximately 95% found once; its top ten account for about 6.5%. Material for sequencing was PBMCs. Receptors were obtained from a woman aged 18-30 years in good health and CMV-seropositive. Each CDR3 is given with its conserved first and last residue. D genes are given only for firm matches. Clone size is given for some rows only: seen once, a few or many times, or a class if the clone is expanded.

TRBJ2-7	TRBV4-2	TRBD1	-	CASSQQTGTGALYEQYF	TGTGCCAGCAGCCAACAAACCGGGACAGGGGCGCTCTACGAGCAGTACTTC
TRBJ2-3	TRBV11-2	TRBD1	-	CASSQTGDTQYF	TGTGCCAGCAGCCAGACAGGGGATACGCAGTATTTT
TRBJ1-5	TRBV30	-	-	CAWSKGSRSGAQPQHF	TGTGCCTGGAGTAAGGGTTCCCGGAGTGGGGCGCAGCCCCAGCATTTT
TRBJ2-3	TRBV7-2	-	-	CASSLADRRQVDTQYF	TGTGCCAGCAGCTTAGCCGACAGACGGCAGGTGGATACGCAGTATTTT
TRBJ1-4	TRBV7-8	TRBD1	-	CASSSPGTGQPNEKLFF	TGTGCCAGCAGCTCGCCCGGGACGGGACAGCCTAATGAAAAACTGTTTTTT
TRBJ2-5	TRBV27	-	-	CASSSGLLKETQYF	TGTGCCAGCAGCTCGGGACTCCTAAAAGAGACCCAGTACTTC
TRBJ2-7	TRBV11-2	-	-	CASSFYRTYEQYF	TGTGCCAGCAGCTTTTACAGGACCTACGAGCAGTACTTC
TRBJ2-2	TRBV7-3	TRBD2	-	CASSPRLAGGLGELFF	TGTGCCAGCAGCCCCCGACTAGCGGGGGGGCTCGGGGAGCTGTTTTTT
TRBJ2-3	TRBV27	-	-	CASSWPGSDTQYF	TGTGCCAGCAGCTGGCCGGGGTCAGATACGCAGTATTTT
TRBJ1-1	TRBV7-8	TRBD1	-	CASSSDRTTEAFF	TGTGCCAGCAGCTCGGACAGGACCACTGAAGCTTTCTTT
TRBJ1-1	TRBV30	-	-	CAWSVGGGTEAFF	TGTGCCTGGAGTGTTGGGGGGGGCACTGAAGCTTTCTTT
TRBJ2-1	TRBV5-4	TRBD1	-	CASSCCGTGGYNEQFF	TGTGCCAGCAGCTGTTGTGGGACAGGGGGATACAATGAGCAGTTCTTC
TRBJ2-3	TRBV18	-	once	CASSPRTTSTDTQYF	TGTGCCAGCTCACCTCGGACTACGAGCACAGATACGCAGTATTTT
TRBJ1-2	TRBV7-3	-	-	CASSSDRSYGYTF	TGTGCCAGCAGCTCTGACAGGAGCTATGGCTACACCTTC
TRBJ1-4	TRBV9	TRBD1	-	CASSPRTGLTPTNEKLFF	TGTGCCAGCAGCCCAAGGACAGGGTTGACTCCAACTAATGAAAAACTGTTTTTT
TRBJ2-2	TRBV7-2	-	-	CASSPYPNTGELFF	TGTGCCAGCAGCCCCTATCCGAACACCGGGGAGCTGTTTTTT
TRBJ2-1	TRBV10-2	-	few	CASRPGTRDEQFF	TGCGCCAGCAGGCCCGGGACTCGCGATGAGCAGTTCTTC
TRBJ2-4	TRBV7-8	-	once	CASSLNGAKNIQYF	TGTGCCAGCAGCCTTAACGGAGCCAAAAACATTCAGTACTTC
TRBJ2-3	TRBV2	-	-	CASSQSVYSTDTQYF	TGTGCCAGCAGCCAATCCGTCTACAGCACAGATACGCAGTATTTT
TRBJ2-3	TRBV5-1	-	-	CASSLAEGVTDTQYF	TGCGCCAGCAGCTTGGCCGAAGGGGTCACAGATACGCAGTATTTT
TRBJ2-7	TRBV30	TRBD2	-	CAWSKSQFFGGGGALGEQYF	TGTGCCTGGAGTAAAAGTCAATTCTTTGGTGGCGGGGGGGCCTTGGGCGAGCAGTACTTC
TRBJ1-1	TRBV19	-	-	CASSTPVSGVGAFF	TGTGCCAGTAGTACCCCTGTGTCGGGAGTAGGGGCTTTCTTT
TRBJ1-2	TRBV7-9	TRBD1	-	CASSQRTGGAAKGYTF	TGTGCCAGCAGCCAACGGACAGGGGGCGCGGCTAAGGGCTACACCTTC
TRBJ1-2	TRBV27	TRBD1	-	CASSTRGDYGYTF	TGTGCCAGCAGCACCAGGGGGGACTATGGCTACACCTTC
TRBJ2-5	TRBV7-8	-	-	CASTPSGGRGTQYF	TGTGCCAGCACCCCCTCCGGGGGACGAGGGACCCAGTACTTC
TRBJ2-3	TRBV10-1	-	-	CASILMRVSTDTQYF	TGCGCCAGCATCCTTATGAGGGTAAGCACAGATACGCAGTATTTT
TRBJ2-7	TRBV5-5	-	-	CASSAAIEQYF	TGTGCCAGCAGCGCGGCAATCGAGCAGTACTTC
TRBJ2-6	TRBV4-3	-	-	CASSQRPPRRRISSGANVLTF	TGCGCCAGCAGCCAACGGCCTCCGCGGCGGCGGATTAGCTCTGGGGCCAACGTCCTGACTTTC
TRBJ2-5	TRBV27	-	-	CASSFVPPTGETQYF	TGTGCCAGCAGTTTTGTGCCCCCCACGGGAGAGACCCAGTACTTC
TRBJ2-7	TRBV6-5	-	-	CASGRRGWSSFEQYF	TGTGCCAGCGGCCGGAGGGGATGGAGTTCCTTCGAGCAGTACTTC